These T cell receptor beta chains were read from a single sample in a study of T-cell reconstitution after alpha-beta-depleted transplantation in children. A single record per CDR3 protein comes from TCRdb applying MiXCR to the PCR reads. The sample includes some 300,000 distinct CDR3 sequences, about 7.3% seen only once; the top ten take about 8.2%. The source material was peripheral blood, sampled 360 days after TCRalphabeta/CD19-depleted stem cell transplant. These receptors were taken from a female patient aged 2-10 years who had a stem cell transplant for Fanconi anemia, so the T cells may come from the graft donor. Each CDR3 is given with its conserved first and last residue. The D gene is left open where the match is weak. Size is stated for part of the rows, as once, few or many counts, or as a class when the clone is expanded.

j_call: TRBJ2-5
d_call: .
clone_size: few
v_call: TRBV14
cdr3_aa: CASSQARTQYF
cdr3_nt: TGTGCCAGCAGCCAAGCACGGACCCAGTACTTC

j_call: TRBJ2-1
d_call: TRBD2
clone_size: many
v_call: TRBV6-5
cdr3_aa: CASSYSRGGSEQFF
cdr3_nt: TGTGCCAGCAGTTACTCGCGGGGAGGGAGTGAGCAGTTCTTC

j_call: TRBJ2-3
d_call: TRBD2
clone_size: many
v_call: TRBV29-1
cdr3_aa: CSVVGGETQYF
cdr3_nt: TGCAGCGTTGTTGGGGGGGAAACGCAGTATTTT

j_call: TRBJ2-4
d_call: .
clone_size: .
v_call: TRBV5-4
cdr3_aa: CASSSSGTGLAKNIQYF
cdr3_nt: TGTGCCAGCAGCTCCAGCGGGACAGGTCTAGCCAAAAACATTCAGTACTTC

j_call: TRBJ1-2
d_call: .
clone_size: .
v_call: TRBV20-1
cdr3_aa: CSAGGLHDYGYTF
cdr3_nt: TGCAGTGCTGGGGGTCTTCACGACTATGGCTACACCTTC

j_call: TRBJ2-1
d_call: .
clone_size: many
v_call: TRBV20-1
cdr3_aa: CSAADRPFGNEQFF
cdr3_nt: TGCAGTGCTGCGGACAGACCCTTCGGCAATGAGCAGTTCTTC

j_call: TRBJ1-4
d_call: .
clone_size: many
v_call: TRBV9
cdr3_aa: CASSVAAAVNEKLFF
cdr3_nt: TGTGCCAGCAGCGTAGCGGCCGCGGTTAATGAAAAACTGTTTTTT

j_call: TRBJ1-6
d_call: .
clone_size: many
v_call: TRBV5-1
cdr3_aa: CASSYGAVWNSPLHF
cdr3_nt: TGCGCCAGCAGCTACGGGGCCGTTTGGAATTCACCCCTCCACTTT

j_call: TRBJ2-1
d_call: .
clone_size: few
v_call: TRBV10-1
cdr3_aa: CASSVSFGSYNEQFF
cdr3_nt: TGCGCCAGCAGTGTCTCATTTGGGTCCTACAATGAGCAGTTCTTC

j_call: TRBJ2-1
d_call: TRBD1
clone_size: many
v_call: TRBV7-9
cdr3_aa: CASSLSGRGLYNEQFF
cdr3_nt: TGTGCCAGCAGCTTAAGCGGCAGGGGGCTTTACAATGAGCAGTTCTTC

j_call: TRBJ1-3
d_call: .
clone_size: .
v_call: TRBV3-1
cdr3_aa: CASSHRDGDTIYF
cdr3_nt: TGTGCCAGCAGCCACAGGGACGGGGACACCATATATTTT

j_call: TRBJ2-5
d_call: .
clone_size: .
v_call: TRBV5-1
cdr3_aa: CASSVGRQETQYF
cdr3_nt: TGCGCCAGCAGCGTAGGCCGCCAAGAGACCCAGTACTTC

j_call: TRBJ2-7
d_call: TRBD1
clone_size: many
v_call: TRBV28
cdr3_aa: CASSLTGRSYEQYF
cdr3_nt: TGTGCCAGCAGTTTGACAGGGAGATCCTACGAGCAGTACTTC

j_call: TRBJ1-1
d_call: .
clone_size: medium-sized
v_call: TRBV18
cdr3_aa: CASSRDMNTEAFF
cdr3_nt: TGTGCCAGCTCACGGGACATGAACACTGAAGCTTTCTTT

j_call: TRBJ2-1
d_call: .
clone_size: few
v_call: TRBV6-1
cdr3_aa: CASSRDSSSYNEQFF
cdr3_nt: TGTGCCAGCAGTAGGGACTCCAGCTCCTACAATGAGCAGTTCTTC

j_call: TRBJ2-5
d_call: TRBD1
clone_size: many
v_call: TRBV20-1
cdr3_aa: CSALDRGRETQYF
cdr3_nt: TGCAGTGCGTTGGACAGGGGGCGAGAGACCCAGTACTTC